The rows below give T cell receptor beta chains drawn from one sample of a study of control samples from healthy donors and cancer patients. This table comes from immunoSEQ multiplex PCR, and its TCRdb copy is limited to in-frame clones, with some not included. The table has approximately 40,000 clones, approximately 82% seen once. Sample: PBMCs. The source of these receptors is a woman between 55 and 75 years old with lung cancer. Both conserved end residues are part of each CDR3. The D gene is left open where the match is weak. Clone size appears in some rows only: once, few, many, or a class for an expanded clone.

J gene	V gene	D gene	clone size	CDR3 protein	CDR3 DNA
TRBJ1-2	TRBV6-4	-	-	CASSRDRNYGYTF	TGTGCCAGCAGCCGCGACAGAAACTATGGCTACACCTTC
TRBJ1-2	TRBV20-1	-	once	CSLDSPYGYTF	TGCAGTCTGGACAGCCCCTATGGCTACACCTTC
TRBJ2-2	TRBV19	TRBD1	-	CASSSQGPVTGELFF	TGTGCCAGTAGCTCACAGGGGCCGGTCACCGGGGAGCTGTTTTTT
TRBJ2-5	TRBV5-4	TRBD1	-	CASSLSGQSRETQYF	TGTGCCAGCAGCCTATCGGGACAGTCCCGAGAGACCCAGTACTTC
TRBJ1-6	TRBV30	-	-	CAWTSNRIRRGSPLHF	TGTGCCTGGACTTCTAACCGGATACGAAGAGGTTCACCCCTCCACTTT
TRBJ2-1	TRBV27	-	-	CASRSEYNEQFF	TGTGCCAGCAGGTCGGAATACAATGAGCAGTTCTTC
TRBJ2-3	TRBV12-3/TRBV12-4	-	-	CASSQDGGTQYF	TGTGCCAGCAGTCAGGATGGGGGGACGCAGTATTTT
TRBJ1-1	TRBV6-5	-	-	CASSYGFGFDAFF	TGTGCCAGCAGTTACGGTTTCGGGTTTGATGCTTTCTTT
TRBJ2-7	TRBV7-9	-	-	CASSFRDQTYEQYF	TGTGCCAGCAGCTTCCGGGACCAAACCTACGAGCAGTACTTC
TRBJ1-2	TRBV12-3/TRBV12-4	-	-	CASSPSGGYTF	TGTGCCAGCAGTCCCTCGGGTGGCTACACCTTC
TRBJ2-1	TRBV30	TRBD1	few	CAWSVGEGQEQFF	TGTGCCTGGAGTGTCGGAGAGGGACAGGAGCAGTTCTTC
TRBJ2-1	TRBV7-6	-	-	CASSSMTSTTWRVGEQFF	TGTGCCAGCAGCTCGATGACCTCGACTACTTGGCGGGTTGGTGAGCAGTTCTTC
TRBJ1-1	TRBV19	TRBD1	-	CASSSTTGVNTEAFF	TGTGCCAGTAGTTCCACGACAGGGGTGAACACTGAAGCTTTCTTT
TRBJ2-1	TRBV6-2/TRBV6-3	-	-	CASSYMNNEQFF	TGTGCCAGCAGTTACATGAACAATGAGCAGTTCTTC
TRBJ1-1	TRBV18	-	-	CASSPPSEGTEAFF	TGTGCCAGCTCACCGCCATCAGAGGGTACTGAAGCTTTCTTT
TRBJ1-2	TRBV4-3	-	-	CASSQDGRNGYTF	TGCGCCAGCAGCCAAGACGGACGGAATGGCTACACCTTC
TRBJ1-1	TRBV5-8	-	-	CASSSTGMNTEAFF	TGTGCCAGCAGCTCGACAGGCATGAACACTGAAGCTTTCTTT
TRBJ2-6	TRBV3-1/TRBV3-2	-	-	CASSQEGGRAGANVLTF	TGTGCCAGCAGCCAAGAAGGGGGGAGGGCTGGGGCCAACGTCCTGACTTTC
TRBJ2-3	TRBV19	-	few	CASTEGGSDTQYF	TGTGCCAGTACGGAGGGGGGGTCAGATACGCAGTATTTT
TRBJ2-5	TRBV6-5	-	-	CASQGYEGGAQYF	TGTGCCAGTCAGGGATATGAAGGAGGGGCCCAGTACTTC
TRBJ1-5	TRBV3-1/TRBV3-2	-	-	CARSRGRGGGNQPQHF	TGTGCCCGCAGCCGGGGGCGCGGGGGGGGCAATCAGCCCCAGCATTTT
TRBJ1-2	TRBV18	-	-	CASSPRTLRNYGYTF	TGTGCCAGCTCACCGAGGACATTGCGAAACTATGGCTACACCTTC
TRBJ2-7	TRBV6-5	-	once	CASTVSGEGAGEQYF	TGTGCCAGTACCGTGTCGGGGGAGGGGGCCGGCGAGCAGTACTTC
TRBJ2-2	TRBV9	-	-	CASSGGRGGELFF	TGTGCCAGCAGCGGGGGGCGAGGCGGGGAGCTGTTTTTT
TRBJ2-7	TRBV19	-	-	CASRQTSLTYEQYF	TGTGCCAGTAGACAGACTAGTCTGACCTACGAGCAGTACTTC